This T cell receptor (beta chain) derives from a study of T cells expressing NK-cell markers. Turning to the study itself: Sorted CD3+CD56-NKG2C+, CD3+CD56+NKG2C+ and CD3+CD56+NKG2C- T cells supplied the TCR beta repertoires.

The germline V gene encodes CDR1 SGHNT and CDR2 YYREEE (reference sequence). There are 12 residues in the CDR3. Study results and limitations: Whether expanded NKG2C-expressing T cell clones recognize HCMV is unknown. These clonotypes also led the CD3+CD56-NKG2C+ fraction in four donors. About six donors carried dominant NKG2C+ clonotypes that made up roughly 1.0-8% of their CD8+ T cells.

TCRdb reprocessed the 5' RACE reads and stores each CDR3 protein as one record, lacking DNA. Reported are a few hundred thousand distinct CDR3 sequences; the ten largest clones contain 0.3% to 0.45%. As regards this clonotype: Its antigen is unknown.

This receptor was taken from a man younger than 35 in good health. The chain recombines TRBV5-4 with TRBJ1-2; there is no DNA to check the TCRdb D call of TRBD1. The sequenced sample consisted of blood T cells: a sorted CD56 or NKG2C T cell subset, CD4+ or CD8+ T cells, or bulk PBMC T cells (not recorded which). The CDR3 reads CASSLGGDGYTF.